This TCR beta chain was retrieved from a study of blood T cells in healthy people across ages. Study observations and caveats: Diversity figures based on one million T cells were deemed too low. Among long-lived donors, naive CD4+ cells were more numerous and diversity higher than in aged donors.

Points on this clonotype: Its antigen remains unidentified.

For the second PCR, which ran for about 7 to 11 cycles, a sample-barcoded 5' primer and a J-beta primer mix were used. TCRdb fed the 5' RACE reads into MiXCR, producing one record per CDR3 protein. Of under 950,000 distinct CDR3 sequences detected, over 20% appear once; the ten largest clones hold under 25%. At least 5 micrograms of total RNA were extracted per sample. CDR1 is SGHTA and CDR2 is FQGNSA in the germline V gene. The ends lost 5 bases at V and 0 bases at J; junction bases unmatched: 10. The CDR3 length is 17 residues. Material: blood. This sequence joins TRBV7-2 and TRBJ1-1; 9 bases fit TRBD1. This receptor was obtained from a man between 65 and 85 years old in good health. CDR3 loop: CASSPADRGLLNTEAFF. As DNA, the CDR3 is TGTGCCAGCAGCCCGGCGGACAGGGGACTTTTGAACACTGAAGCTTTCTTT.